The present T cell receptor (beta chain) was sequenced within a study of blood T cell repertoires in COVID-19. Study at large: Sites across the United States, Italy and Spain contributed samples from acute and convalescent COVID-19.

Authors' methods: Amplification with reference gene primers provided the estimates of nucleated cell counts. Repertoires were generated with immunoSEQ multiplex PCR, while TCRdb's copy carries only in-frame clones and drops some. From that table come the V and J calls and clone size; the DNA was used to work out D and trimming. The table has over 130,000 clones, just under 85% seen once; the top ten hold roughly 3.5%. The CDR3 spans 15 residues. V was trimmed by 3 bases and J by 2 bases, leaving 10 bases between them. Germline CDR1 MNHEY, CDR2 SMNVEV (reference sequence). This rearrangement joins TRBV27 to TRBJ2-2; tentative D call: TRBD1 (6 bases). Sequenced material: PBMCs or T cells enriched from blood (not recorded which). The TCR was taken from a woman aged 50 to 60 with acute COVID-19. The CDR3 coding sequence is TGTGCCAGCAGTTTCGACAGGCTAAACACCGGGGAGCTGTTTTTT. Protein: CASSFDRLNTGELFF.